This TCR beta chain was obtained from a study of identical twins (dated by TCRdb to 2016 to 2017). In terms of the full investigation: TCR alpha and beta repertoires from monozygotic twins, unrelated adults of various ages and cord blood were deep-sequenced to test whether fetal clonotypes persist. Replicate twin experiments were performed at different times using different library preparation protocols to rule out contamination.

CDR1 LGHDT and CDR2 YNNKEL were looked up in the germline V gene (reference sequence). From the cysteine through the phenylalanine, the CDR3 covers 17 amino acids. The only DNA kept is the CDR3, 51 bases in frame from the first base. Between the V and J ends, shortened by 3 bases and 9 bases respectively, the junction contains 24 bases. About this clonotype: Its antigen remains unidentified. Per-base qualities were not stored, and no clone one base away is much larger.

To prepare the library, 5' RACE was applied. Instrument used: Illumina HiSeq 2000. A universal primer binding site was introduced by template switching, and a unique molecular identifier was present in the final cDNA, enabling accurate counting of TCR cDNA molecules. Specific primers in the conserved constant-segment region were used to synthesize first-strand cDNA for TCR alpha and beta chains. To control for contamination, every cDNA library carried two barcodes: a SMART-Mk sample barcode plus Illumina barcodes. TruSeq adapter sequences and Illumina sample barcodes were added in two successive PCR steps. TCR alpha and beta cDNA libraries were sequenced on the Illumina HiSeq platform with custom primers. Regarding the original processing steps: MiGEC was used to process raw reads and extract unique molecular identifiers, and MiXCR was used to find CDR3 positions. Recombination models were inferred per individual with the repgenHMM and IGoR tools using an EM algorithm. The analysis of shared clonotypes was done with the tcR package in R, with sharing normalized by the product of cloneset sizes. To study raw recombination without the effects of thymic and clonal selection, out-of-frame nonproductive sequences were analyzed. TCRdb passed the public sequencing reads through fastp at Q25 and MiXCR, retaining productive beta sequences. Duplicate CDR3 protein sequences are folded into a single record with the most common DNA and genes. TCRdb assigned the V and J calls; the authors' analysis was not used. Recorded for this sample are 510,000 or so distinct CDR3 sequences; about 16% of them occurred a single time. About 0.4% of the sample goes to the ten largest clones.

Results and caveats for the whole study, not just this receptor: Zero-insertion analyses could be partly confounded by invariant T cells such as MAIT and iNKT, though diverse VJ usage argued against such confounding for most clonotypes. Out-of-frame TCR alpha sharing in monozygotic twins was systematically underestimated by recombination models, whereas sharing between unrelated individuals was in agreement with the recombination models. Compared with coincidental sharing between unrelated individuals, out-of-frame TCR alpha sequences shared between twins showed an excess of sequences with low generation probability. Fewer insertions were carried by abundant cord blood beta clonotypes, a similar but weaker trend appeared in young adult naive repertoires, and no such trend appeared in memory repertoires. Because the same donors could not be followed over many years, the conclusions depended on cross-sectional statistical analysis. Excess twin sharing in beta out-of-frame sequences was weaker because fewer shared sequences lowered the signal-to-noise ratio.

Every donor in the study was a healthy Caucasian. The twin cohort comprised three pairs of female monozygotic twins, all aged about 18 to 29 years. CD4+ and CD8+ T cell populations were isolated with positive isolation kits from Invitrogen. The sample was also reused in another study, on yellow fever vaccine responses in identical twins. As the second paper documents: According to the authors, in identical twins the way T cells responded to vaccination appeared partly convergent and partly personalized. In identical twins, the study followed T cell clones that responded to the vaccine with precision.

The source is a woman aged 18-30 years in good health. Sequenced sample: CD4+ T cells sorted from blood. The sequence is built from TRBV3-1 and TRBJ2-1; tentative D gene TRBD2, with 6 bases matching. CDR3 protein: CASSHNNGLSYPSEQFF. Read as DNA, the sequence is TGTGCCAGCAGCCACAACAACGGACTATCGTACCCCAGTGAGCAGTTCTTC.